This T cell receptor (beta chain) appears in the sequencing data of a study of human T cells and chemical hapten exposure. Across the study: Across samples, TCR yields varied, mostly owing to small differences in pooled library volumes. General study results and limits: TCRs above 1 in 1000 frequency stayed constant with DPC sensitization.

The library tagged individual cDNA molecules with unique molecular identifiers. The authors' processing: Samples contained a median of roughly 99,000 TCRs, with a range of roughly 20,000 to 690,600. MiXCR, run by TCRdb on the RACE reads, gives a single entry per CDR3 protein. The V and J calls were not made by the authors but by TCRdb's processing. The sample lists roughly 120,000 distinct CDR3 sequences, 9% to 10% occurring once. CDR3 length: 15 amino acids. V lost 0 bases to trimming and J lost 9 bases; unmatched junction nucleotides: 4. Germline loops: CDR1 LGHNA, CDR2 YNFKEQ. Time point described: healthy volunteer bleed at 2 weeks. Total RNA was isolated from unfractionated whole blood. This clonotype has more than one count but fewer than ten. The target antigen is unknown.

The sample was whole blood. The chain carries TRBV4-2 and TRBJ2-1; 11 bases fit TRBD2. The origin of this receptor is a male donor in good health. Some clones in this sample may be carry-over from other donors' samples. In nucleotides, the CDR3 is TGTGCCAGCAGCCAAGATGCACTAGCGGGAGTTGAGCAGTTCTTC. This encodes CASSQDALAGVEQFF.